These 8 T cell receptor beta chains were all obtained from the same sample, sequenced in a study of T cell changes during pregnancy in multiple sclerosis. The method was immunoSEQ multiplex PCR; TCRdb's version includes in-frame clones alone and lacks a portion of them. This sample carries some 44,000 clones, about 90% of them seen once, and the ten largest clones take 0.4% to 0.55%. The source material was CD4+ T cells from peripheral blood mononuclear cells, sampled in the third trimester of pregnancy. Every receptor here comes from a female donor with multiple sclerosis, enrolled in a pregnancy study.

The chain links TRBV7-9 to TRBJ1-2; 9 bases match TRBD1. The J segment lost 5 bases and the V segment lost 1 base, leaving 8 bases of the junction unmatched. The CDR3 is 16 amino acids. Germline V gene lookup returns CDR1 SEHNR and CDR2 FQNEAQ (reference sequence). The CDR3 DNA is TGTGCCAGCAGCTTAGGGGTGGGGACAGGGAAGTATGGCTACACCTTC. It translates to CASSLGVGTGKYGYTF.

The CDR3 loop reads CASVKGLAGGPYEQYF. The CDR3 nucleotides read TGTGCCAGCGTTAAGGGACTAGCGGGAGGACCATACGAGCAGTACTTC. V and J are TRBV5-6 and TRBJ2-7, with 15 bases fitting TRBD2. The CDR3 has 16 amino acids. Germline V gene sequence: CDR1 SGHDT, CDR2 YYEEEE. Trimming cost V 7 bases and J 4 bases; bases outside gene matches: 9.

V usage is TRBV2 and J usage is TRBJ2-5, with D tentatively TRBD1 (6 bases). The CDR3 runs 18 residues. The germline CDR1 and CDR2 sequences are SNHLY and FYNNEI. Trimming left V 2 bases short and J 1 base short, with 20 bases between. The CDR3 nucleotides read TGTGCCAGCAGTGAACTAATGTCATCCTCAGGGGCCCAAGAGACCCAGTACTTC. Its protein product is CASSELMSSSGAQETQYF. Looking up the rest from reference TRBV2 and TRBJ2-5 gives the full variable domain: EPEVTQTPSHQVTQMGQEVILRCVPISNHLYFYWYRQILGQKVEFLVSFYNNEISEKSEIFDDQFSVERPDGSNFTLKIRSTKLEDSAMYFCASSELMSSSGAQETQYFGPGTRLLVL.

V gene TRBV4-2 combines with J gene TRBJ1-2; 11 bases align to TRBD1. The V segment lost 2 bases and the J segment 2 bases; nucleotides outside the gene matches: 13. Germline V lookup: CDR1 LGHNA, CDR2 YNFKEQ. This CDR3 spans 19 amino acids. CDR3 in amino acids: CASSQRTGTGGLSNYGYTF. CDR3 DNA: TGTGCCAGCAGCCAACGAACCGGGACAGGGGGGCTTTCCAACTATGGCTACACCTTC.

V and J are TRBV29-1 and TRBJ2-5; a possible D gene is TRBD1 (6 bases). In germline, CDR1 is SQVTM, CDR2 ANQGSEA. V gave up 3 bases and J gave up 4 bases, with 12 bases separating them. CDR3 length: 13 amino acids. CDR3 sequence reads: CSVEGTRGETQYF. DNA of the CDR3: TGCAGCGTTGAGGGGACCAGGGGAGAGACCCAGTACTTC.

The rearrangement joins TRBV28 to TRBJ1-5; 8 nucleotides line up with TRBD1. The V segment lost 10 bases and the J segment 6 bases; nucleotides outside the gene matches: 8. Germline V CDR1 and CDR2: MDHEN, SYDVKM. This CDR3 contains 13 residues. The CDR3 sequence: CATSDRAVQPQHF. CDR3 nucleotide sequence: TGTGCCACCTCGGACAGGGCCGTTCAGCCCCAGCATTTT. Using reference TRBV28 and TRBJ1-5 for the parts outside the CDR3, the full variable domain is DVKVTQSSRYLVKRTGEKVFLECVQDMDHENMFWYRQDPGLGLRLIYFSYDVKMKEKGDIPEGYSVSREKKERFSLILESASTNQTSMYLCATSDRAVQPQHFGDGTRLSIL.

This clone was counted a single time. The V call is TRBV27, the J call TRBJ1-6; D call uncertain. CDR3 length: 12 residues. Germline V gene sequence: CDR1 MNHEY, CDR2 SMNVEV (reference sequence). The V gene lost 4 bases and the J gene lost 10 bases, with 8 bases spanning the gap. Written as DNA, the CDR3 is TGTGCCAGCAGTTCCCGGGGATCACCCCTCCACTTT. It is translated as CASSSRGSPLHF.

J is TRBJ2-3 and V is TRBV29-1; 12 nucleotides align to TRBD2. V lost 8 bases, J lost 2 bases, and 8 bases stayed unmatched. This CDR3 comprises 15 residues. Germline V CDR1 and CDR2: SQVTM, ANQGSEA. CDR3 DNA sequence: TGCAGCTTTAGGACTAGCGGGGCACACACAGATACGCAGTATTTT. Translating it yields CSFRTSGAHTDTQYF.